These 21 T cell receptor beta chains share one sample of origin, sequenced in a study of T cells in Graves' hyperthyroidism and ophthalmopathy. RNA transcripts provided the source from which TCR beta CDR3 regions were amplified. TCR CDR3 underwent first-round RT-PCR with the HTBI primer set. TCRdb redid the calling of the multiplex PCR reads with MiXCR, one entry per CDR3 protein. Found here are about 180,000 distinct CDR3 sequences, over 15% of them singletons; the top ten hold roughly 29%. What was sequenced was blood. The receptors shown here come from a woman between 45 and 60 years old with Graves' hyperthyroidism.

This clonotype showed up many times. The CDR3 bases are TGTGCCAGCAGCTTCCGCAGGGGGCAAACCGGGGAGCTGTTTTTT. It yields the protein CASSFRRGQTGELFF. V gene TRBV11-1 combines with J gene TRBJ2-2, with TRBD1 matching over 8 bases. This CDR3 is built from 15 residues. Trimming removed 3 bases from V and 5 bases from J; junction bases left unmatched: 5. Per germline, CDR1 SGHAT and CDR2 FQDESV (reference sequence).

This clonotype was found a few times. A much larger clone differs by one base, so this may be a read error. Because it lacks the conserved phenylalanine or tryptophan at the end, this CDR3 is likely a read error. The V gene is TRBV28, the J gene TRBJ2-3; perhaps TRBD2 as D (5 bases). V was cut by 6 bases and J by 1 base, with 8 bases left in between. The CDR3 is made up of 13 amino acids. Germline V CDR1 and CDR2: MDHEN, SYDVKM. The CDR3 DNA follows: TGTGCCAGCAGCCCCGGGGGCACAGATACGCAGTATTCT. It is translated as CASSPGGTDTQYS.

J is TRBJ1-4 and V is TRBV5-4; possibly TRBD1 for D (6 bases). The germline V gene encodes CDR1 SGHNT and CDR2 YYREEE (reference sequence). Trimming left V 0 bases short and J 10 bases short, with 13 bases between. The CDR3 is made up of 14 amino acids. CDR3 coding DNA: TGTGCCAGCAGCTTGGCAGGGGACCCTGGAAAACTGTTTTTT. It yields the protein CASSLAGDPGKLFF.

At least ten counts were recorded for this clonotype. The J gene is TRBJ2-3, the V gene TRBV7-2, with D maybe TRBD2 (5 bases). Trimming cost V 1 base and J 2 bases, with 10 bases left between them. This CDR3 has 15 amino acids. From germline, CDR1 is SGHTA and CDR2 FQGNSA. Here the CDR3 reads CASSLVPGVTDTQYF. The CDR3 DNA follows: TGTGCCAGCAGCTTAGTCCCCGGGGTCACAGATACGCAGTATTTT. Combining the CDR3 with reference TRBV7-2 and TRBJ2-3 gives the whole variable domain GAGVSQSPSNKVTEKGKDVELRCDPISGHTALYWYRQSLGQGLEFLIYFQGNSAPDKSGLPSDRFSAERTGGSVSTLTIQRTQQEDSAVYLCASSLVPGVTDTQYFGPGTRLTVL.

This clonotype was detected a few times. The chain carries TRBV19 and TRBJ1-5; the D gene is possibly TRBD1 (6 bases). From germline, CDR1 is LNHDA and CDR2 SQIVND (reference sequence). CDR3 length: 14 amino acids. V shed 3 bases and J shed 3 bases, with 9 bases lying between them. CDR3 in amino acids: CASSIHRANQPQHF. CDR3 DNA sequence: TGTGCCAGTAGTATCCACAGGGCCAATCAGCCCCAGCATTTT.

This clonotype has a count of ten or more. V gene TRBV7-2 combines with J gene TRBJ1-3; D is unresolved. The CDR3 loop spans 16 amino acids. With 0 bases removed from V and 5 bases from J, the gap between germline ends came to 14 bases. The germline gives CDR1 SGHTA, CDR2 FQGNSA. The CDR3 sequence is CASSLASTVPRNTIYF. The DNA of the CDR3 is TGTGCCAGCAGCTTAGCTTCTACAGTGCCGCGAAACACCATATATTTT.

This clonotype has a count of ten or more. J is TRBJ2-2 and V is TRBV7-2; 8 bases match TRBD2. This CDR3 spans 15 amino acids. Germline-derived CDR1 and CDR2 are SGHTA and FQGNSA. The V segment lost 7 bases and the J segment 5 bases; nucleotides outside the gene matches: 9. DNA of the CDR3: TGTGCCAGCACCCGGGGGGGGCTTAAAACCGGGGAGCTGTTTTTT. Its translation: CASTRGGLKTGELFF.

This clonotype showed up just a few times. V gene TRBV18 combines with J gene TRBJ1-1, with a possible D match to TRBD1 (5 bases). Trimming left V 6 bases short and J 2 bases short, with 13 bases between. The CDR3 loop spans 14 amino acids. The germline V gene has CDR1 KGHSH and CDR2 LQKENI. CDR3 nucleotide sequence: TGTGCCAGCTCTCTCGGGGCATTCAACACTGAAGCTTTCTTT. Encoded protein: CASSLGAFNTEAFF. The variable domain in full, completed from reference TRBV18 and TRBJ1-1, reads NAGVMQNPRHLVRRRGQEARLRCSPMKGHSHVYWYRQLPEEGLKFMVYLQKENIIDESGMPKERFSAEFPKEGPSILRIQQVVRGDSAAYFCASSLGAFNTEAFFGQGTRLTVV.

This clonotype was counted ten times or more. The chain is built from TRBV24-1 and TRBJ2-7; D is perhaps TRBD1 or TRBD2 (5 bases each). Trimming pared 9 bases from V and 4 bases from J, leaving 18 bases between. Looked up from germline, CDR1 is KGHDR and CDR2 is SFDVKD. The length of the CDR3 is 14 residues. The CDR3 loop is CATSEVGRDYEQYF. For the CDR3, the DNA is TGTGCCACCTCGGAGGTCGGCAGGGATTACGAGCAGTACTTC.

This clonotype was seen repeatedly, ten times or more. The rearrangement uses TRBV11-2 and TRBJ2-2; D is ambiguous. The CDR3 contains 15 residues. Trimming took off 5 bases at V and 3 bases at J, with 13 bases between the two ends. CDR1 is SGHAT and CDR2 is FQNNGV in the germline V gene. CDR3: CASSPGRHYTGELFF. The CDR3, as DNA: TGTGCCAGCAGCCCCGGTCGGCATTACACCGGGGAGCTGTTTTTT.

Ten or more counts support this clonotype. CDR3 sequence reads: CASNPGSRRGTQYF. Here the CDR3 DNA reads TGTGCCAGCAACCCAGGTTCTCGACGGGGGACCCAGTACTTC. The chain combines TRBV28 with TRBJ2-5; a weak D match, TRBD2 (5 bases). CDR1 is MDHEN and CDR2 is SYDVKM in the germline V gene. CDR3 length: 14 amino acids. The ends were cut back, 7 bases at V and 7 bases at J, with 19 bases in the middle.

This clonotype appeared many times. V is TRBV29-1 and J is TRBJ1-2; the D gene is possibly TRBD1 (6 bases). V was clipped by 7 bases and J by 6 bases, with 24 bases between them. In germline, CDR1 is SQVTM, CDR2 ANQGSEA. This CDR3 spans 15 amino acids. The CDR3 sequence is CSAIGGQGTFDGYTF. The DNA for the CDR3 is TGCAGCGCCATCGGGGGGCAGGGGACGTTTGATGGCTACACCTTC. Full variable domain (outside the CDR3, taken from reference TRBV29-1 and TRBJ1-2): SAVISQKPSRDICQRGTSLTIQCQVDSQVTMMFWYRQQPGQSLTLIATANQGSEATYESGFVIDKFPISRPNLTFSTLTVSNMSPEDSSIYLCSAIGGQGTFDGYTFGSGTRLTVV.

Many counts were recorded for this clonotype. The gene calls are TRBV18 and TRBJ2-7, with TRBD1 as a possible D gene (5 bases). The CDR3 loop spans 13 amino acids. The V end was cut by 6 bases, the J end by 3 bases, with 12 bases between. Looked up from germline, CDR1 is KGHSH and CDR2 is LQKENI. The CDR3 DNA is TGTGCCAGCTCTCCCGACAGCTTCTACGAGCAGTACTTC. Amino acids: CASSPDSFYEQYF.

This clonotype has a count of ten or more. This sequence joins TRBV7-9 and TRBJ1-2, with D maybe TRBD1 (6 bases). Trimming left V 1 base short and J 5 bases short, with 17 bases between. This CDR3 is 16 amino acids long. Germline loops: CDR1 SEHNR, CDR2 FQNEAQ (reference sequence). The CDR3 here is CASSLGQAGSGYGYTF. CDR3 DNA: TGTGCCAGCAGCTTAGGACAGGCAGGGTCGGGGTATGGCTACACCTTC.

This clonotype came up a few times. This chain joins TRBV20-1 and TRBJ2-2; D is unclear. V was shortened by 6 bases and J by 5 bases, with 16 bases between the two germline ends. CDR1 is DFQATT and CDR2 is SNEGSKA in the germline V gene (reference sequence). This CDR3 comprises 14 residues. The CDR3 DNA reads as TGCAGTGCACCTGACAAGAGGAGAACCGGGGAGCTGTTTTTT. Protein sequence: CSAPDKRRTGELFF.

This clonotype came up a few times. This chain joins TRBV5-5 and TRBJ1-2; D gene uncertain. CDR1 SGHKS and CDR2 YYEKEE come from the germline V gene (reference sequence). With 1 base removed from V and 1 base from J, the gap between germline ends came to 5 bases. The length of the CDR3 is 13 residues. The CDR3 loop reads CASSLNHNYGYTF. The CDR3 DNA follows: TGTGCCAGCAGCTTGAACCATAACTATGGCTACACCTTC.

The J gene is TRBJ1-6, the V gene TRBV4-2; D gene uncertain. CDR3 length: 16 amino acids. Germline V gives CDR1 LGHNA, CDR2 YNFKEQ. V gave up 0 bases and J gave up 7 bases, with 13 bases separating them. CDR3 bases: TGTGCCAGCAGCCAAGAAGGTGGTCGCCTCAATTCACCCCTCCACTTT. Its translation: CASSQEGGRLNSPLHF.

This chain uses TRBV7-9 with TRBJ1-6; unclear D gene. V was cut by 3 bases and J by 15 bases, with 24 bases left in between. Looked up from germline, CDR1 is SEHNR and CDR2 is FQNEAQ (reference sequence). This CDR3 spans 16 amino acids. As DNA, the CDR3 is TGTGCCAGCAGCTTTGGCGCCTTTTCAAGAATTGGTATCCTCCACTTT. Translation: CASSFGAFSRIGILHF. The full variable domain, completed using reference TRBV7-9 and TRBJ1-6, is DTGVSQNPRHKITKRGQNVTFRCDPISEHNRLYWYRQTLGQGPEFLTYFQNEAQLEKSRLLSDRFSAERPKGSFSTLEIQRTEQGDSAMYLCASSFGAFSRIGILHFGNGTRLTVT.

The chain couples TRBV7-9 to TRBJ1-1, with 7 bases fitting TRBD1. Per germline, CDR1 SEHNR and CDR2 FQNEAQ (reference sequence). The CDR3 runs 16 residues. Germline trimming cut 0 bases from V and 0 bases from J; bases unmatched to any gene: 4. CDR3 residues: CASSLAPGTVNTEAFF. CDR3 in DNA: TGTGCCAGCAGCTTAGCGCCGGGGACAGTGAACACTGAAGCTTTCTTT.

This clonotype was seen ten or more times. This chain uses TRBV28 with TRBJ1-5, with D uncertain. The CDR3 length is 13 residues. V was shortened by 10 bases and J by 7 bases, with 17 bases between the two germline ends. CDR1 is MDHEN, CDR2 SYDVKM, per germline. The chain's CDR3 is CATDFVPGQPQHF. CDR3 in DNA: TGTGCCACCGACTTCGTCCCCGGACAGCCCCAGCATTTT.

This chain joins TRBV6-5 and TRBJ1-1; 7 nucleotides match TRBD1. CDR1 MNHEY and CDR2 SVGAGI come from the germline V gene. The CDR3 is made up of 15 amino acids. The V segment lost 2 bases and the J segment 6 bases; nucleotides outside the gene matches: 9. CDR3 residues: CASSYLRTGSSEAFF. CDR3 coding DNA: TGTGCCAGCAGTTACCTTCGGACAGGAAGCTCTGAAGCTTTCTTT.